This paragraph covers one T cell receptor (beta chain) sequence. Antigen unknown. The read stops 3 residues short of the end of the CDR3; the missing end is completed from the germline J gene. The treatment was: autologous CTL019 cells: CD19 CAR with 4-1BB and CD3 zeta domains. The CD19 CAR included TCR zeta plus 4-1BB costimulatory signaling. The starting T cells for CTL019 came from a peripheral blood leukapheresis. The entry originates in a study of TET2 disruption in CD19-targeted CAR T cells. Profiled with immunoSEQ multiplex PCR; TCRdb holds only in-frame clones, not every one. The sample includes about 26,000 clones. This CDR3 comprises 14 residues. Germline V gives CDR1 SGHTA, CDR2 FQGNSA.

This chain joins TRBV7-2 and TRBJ1-2; the match to TRBD1 covers 8 bases. This receptor was identified in a man between 65 and 85 years old with chronic lymphocytic leukemia. Sequencing used CD8- CAR+ T cells sorted from cultured blood T cells, obtained for CD19 CAR T cell therapy. Subset of the sample: CD8-negative CAR-positive T cells from the infusion product. CDR3 DNA (partial): TGTGCCAGCAGCCGTTACAGGGGGTCCTACGAC. As protein: CASSRYRGSYD. The CDR3 as a whole reads CASSRYRGSYDYTF.